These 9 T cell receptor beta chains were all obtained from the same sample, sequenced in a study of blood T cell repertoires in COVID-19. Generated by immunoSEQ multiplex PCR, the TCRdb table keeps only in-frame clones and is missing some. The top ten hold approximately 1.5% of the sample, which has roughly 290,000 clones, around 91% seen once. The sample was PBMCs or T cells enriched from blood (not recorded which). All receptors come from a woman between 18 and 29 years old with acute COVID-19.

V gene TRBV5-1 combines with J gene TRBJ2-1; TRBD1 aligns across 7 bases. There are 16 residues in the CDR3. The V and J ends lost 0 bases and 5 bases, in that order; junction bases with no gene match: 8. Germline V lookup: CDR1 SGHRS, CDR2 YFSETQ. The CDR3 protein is CASSLGAGGTDNEQFF. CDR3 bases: TGCGCCAGCAGCTTGGGCGCAGGGGGTACCGACAATGAGCAGTTCTTC.

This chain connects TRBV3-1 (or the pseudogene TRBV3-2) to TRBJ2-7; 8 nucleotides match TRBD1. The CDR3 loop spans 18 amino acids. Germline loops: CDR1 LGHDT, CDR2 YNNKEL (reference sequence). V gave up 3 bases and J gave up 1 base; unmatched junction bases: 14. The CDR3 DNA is TGTGCCAGCAGCCAGGACAGGGTAGCCCCGTCGGGGTCCTACGAGCAGTACTTC. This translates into CASSQDRVAPSGSYEQYF.

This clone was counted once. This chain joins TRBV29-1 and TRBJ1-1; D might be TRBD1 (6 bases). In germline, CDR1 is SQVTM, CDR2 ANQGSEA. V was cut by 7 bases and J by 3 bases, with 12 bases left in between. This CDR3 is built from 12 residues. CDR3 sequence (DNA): TGCAGCGCCCTTAGGGGGTACACTGAAGCTTTCTTT. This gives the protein CSALRGYTEAFF. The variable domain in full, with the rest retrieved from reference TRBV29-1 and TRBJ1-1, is SAVISQKPSRDICQRGTSLTIQCQVDSQVTMMFWYRQQPGQSLTLIATANQGSEATYESGFVIDKFPISRPNLTFSTLTVSNMSPEDSSIYLCSALRGYTEAFFGQGTRLTVV.

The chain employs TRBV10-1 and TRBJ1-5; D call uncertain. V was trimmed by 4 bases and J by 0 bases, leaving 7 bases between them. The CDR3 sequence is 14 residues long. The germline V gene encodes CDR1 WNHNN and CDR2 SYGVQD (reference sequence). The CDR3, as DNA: TGCGCCAGCAGTGTTAGTTATAGCAATCAGCCCCAGCATTTT. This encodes CASSVSYSNQPQHF.

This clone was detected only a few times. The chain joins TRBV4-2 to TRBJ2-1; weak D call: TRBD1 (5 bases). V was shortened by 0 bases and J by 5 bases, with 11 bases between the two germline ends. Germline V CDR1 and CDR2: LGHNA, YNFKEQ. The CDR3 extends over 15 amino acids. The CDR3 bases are TGTGCCAGCAGCCAAGAGGCAGGGCCCCACAATGAGCAGTTCTTC. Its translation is CASSQEAGPHNEQFF.

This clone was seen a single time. CDR3 sequence: CASNLAGGYEQYF. In DNA form, the CDR3 reads TGTGCCAGCAACCTAGCGGGAGGTTACGAGCAGTACTTC. The rearrangement uses TRBV11-2 and TRBJ2-7; 11 nucleotides line up with TRBD2. This CDR3 has 13 amino acids. Germline lookup yields CDR1 SGHAT and CDR2 FQNNGV. V lost 7 bases and J lost 4; bases outside the gene matches: 3. Together with reference TRBV11-2 and TRBJ2-7, the CDR3 gives the full variable domain: EAGVAQSPRYKIIEKRQSVAFWCNPISGHATLYWYQQILGQGPKLLIQFQNNGVVDDSQLPKDRFSAERLKGVDSTLKIQPAKLEDSAVYLCASNLAGGYEQYFGPGTRLTVT.

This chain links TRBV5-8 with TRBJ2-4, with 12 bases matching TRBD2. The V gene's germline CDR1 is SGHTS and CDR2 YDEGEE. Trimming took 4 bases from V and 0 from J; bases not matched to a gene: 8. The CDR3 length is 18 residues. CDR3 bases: TGTGCCAGCAGCACTGGGACTAGCGGGTTTCTAGCCAAAAACATTCAGTACTTC. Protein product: CASSTGTSGFLAKNIQYF.

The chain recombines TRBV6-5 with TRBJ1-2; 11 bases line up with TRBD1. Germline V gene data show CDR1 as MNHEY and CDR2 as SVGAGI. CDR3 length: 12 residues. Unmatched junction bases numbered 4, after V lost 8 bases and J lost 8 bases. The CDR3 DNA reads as TGTGCCAGCGGGGACAGGGGGGAAGGCTACACCTTC. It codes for CASGDRGEGYTF.

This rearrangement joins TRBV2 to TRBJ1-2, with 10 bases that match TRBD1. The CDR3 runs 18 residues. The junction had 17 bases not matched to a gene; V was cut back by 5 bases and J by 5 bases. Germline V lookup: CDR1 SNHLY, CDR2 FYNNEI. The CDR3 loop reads CASSPPARTGGLHYGYTF. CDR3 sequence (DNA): TGTGCCAGCAGTCCCCCCGCCCGGACAGGGGGTTTACATTATGGCTACACCTTC.